This T cell receptor beta chain was identified in a study of blood T cell repertoires in COVID-19. Study details: PBMCs, B-cell-depleted T cells, or T cells were the source of the cDNA or gDNA that made up the material.

This table comes from immunoSEQ multiplex PCR, and its TCRdb copy is limited to in-frame clones, with some not included. The profile covers 250,000 or so clones, with roughly nine tenths appearing a single time and 4.6% taken by the ten largest. This CDR3 has 14 residues. V was shortened by 6 bases and J by 3 bases, with 11 bases between the two germline ends. The germline V gene encodes CDR1 KGHDR and CDR2 SFDVKD. V usage is TRBV24-1 and J usage is TRBJ2-1, with D possibly TRBD2 on 5 matching bases. This TCR derives from a woman in her thirties or forties who had recovered from COVID-19. The sample taken for sequencing was peripheral blood. For the CDR3, the DNA is TGTGCCACCAGTTTGTCGGGAATCTACAATGAGCAGTTCTTC. This translates into CATSLSGIYNEQFF.